This T cell receptor beta chain originates from a study of control samples from healthy donors and cancer patients. The table came from immunoSEQ multiplex PCR; TCRdb's copy has only in-frame clones and leaves some out. The sample carries about 140,000 clones, roughly nine tenths recorded once. The germline V gene has CDR1 KGHSH and CDR2 LQKENI. This CDR3 has 14 amino acids. The junction had 3 bases not matched to a gene; V was cut back by 6 bases and J by 1 base. The TCR was taken from a man between 18 and 35 years old in good health. The chain has TRBV18 and TRBJ1-2, with TRBD1 identical over 9 bases. The sequencing input was blood. Here the CDR3 DNA reads TGTGCCAGCTCGGAGGGACAGGGTAACTATGGCTACACCTTC. It translates to CASSEGQGNYGYTF.